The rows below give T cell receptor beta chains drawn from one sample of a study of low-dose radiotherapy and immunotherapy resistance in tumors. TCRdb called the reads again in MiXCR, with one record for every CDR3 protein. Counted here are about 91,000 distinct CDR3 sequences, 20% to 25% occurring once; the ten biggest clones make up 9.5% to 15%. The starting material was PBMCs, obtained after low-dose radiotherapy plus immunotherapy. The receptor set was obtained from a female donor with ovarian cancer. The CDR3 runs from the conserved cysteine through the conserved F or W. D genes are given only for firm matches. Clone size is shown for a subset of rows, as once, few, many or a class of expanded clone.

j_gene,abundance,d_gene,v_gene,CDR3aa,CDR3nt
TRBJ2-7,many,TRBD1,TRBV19,CATSGGFYEQYF,TGTGCCACCTCAGGGGGCTTCTACGAGCAGTACTTC
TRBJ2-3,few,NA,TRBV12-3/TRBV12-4,CASSSRVTDTQYF,TGTGCCAGCAGTTCTCGAGTCACAGATACGCAGTATTTT
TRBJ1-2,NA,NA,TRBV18,CASSPPVKKATPEGYGYTF,TGTGCCAGCTCACCACCGGTTAAGAAGGCAACCCCAGAAGGCTATGGCTACACCTTC
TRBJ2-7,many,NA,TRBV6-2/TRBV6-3,CASSTVQGGRDEQYF,TGTGCCAGCAGCACGGTACAGGGAGGACGCGACGAGCAGTACTTC
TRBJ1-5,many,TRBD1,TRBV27,CASSLSLRQGVSQPQHF,TGTGCCAGCAGTTTGTCCCTTCGGCAGGGGGTAAGTCAGCCCCAGCATTTT
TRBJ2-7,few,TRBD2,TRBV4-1,CASSQEYGLAGSHEQYF,TGCGCCAGCAGCCAAGAATATGGACTAGCGGGTAGCCACGAGCAGTACTTC
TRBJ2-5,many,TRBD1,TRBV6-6,CASSWGDRDDETQYF,TGTGCCAGCAGTTGGGGGGACAGGGACGACGAGACCCAGTACTTC
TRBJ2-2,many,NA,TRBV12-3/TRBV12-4,CASSPVVSTGELFF,TGTGCCAGCAGTCCAGTCGTTTCGACCGGGGAGCTGTTTTTT
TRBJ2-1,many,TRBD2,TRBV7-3,CASSVGVAGGEQFF,TGTGCCAGCAGCGTGGGGGTAGCGGGAGGTGAGCAGTTCTTC
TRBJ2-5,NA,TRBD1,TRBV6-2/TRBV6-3,CASSEGQAYPYF,TGTGCCAGCAGTGAAGGACAGGCGTATCCCTACTTC
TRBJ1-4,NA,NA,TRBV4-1,CASSHSGTTNEKLFF,TGCGCCAGCAGCCATTCAGGTACAACTAATGAAAAACTGTTTTTT
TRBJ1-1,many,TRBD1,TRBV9,CASSFGTGGEAFF,TGTGCCAGCAGCTTCGGGACAGGGGGTGAAGCTTTCTTT
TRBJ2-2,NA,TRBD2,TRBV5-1,CASSLQGLATNTGELFF,TGCGCCAGCAGCTTGCAGGGACTAGCGACCAACACCGGGGAGCTGTTTTTT
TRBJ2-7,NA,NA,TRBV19,CASSITGNGEQYF,TGTGCCAGTAGTATAACGGGAAACGGCGAGCAGTACTTC
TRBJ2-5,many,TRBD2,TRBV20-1,CSASPLSGGAGTQYF,TGCAGTGCTAGTCCCCTGAGCGGGGGGGCCGGGACCCAGTACTTC